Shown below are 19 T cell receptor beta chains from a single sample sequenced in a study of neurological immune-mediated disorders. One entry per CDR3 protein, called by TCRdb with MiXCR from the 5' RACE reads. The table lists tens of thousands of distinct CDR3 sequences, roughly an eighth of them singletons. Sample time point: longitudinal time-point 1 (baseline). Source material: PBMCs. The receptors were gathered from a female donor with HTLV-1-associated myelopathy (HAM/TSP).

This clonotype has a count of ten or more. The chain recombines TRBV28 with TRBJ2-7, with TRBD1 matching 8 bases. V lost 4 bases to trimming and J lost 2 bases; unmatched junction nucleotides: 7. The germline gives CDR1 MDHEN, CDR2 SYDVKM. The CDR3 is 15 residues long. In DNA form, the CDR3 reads TGTGCCAGCAGTTCGACAGGGGCCCCACCCTACGAGCAGTACTTC. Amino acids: CASSSTGAPPYEQYF. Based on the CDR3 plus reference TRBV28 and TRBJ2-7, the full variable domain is DVKVTQSSRYLVKRTGEKVFLECVQDMDHENMFWYRQDPGLGLRLIYFSYDVKMKEKGDIPEGYSVSREKKERFSLILESASTNQTSMYLCASSSTGAPPYEQYFGPGTRLTVT.

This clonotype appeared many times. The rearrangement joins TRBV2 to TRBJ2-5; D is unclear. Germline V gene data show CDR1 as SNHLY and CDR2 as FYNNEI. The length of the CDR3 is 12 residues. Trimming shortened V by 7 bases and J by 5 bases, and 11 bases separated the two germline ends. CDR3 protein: CASTGFRETQYF. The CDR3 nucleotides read TGTGCCAGCACCGGGTTCAGGGAGACCCAGTACTTC.

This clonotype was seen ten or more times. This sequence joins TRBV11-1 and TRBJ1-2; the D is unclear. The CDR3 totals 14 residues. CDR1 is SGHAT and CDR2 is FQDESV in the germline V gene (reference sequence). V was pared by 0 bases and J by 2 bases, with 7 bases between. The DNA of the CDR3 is TGTGCCAGCAGCTTAGCGCACAGAAACTATGGCTACACCTTC. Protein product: CASSLAHRNYGYTF.

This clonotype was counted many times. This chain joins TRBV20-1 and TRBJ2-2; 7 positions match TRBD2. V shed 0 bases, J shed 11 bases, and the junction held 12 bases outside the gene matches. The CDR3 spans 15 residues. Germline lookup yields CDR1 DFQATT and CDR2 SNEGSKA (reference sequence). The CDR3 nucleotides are TGCAGTGCTAGAGATCGACTTGTAGCGGGCGGAGAGCTGTTTTTT. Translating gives CSARDRLVAGGELFF.

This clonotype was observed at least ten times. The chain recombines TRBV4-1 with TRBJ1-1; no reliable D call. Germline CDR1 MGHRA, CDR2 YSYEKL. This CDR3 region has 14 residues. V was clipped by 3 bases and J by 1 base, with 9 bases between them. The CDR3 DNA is TGCGCCAGCAGCCATCCAGGAAAGAACACTGAAGCTTTCTTT. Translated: CASSHPGKNTEAFF.

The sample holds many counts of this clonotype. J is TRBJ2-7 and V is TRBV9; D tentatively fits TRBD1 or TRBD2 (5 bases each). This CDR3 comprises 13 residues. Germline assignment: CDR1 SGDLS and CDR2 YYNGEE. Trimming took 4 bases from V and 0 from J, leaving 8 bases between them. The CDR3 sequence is CASSSGSSYEQYF. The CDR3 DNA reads TGTGCCAGCAGCTCAGGGAGCTCCTACGAGCAGTACTTC.

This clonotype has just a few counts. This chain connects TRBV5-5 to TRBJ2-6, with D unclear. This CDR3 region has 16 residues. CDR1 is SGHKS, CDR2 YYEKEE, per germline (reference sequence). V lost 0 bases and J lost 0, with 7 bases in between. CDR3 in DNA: TGTGCCAGCAGCTTGGCCGTCTTCTCTGGGGCCAACGTCCTGACTTTC. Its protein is CASSLAVFSGANVLTF.

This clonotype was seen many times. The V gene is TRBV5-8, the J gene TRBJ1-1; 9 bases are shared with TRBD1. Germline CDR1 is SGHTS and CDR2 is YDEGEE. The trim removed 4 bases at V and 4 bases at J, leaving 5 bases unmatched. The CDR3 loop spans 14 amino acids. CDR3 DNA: TGTGCCAGCAGCCACGTGACAGGGGGCACTGAAGCTTTCTTT. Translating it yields CASSHVTGGTEAFF.

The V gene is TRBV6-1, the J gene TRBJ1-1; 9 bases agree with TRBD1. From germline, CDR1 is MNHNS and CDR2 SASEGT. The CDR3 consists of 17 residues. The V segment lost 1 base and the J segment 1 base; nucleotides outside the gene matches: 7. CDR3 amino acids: CASSEVWTGASNTEAFF. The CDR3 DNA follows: TGTGCCAGCAGTGAAGTTTGGACAGGGGCCTCGAACACTGAAGCTTTCTTT.

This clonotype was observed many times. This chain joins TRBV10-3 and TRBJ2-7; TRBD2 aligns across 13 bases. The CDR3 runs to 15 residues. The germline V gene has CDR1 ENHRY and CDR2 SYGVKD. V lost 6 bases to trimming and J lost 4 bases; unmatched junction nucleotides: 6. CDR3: CAIRAGTSGAYEQYF. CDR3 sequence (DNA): TGTGCCATCAGAGCCGGGACTAGCGGGGCGTACGAGCAGTACTTC.

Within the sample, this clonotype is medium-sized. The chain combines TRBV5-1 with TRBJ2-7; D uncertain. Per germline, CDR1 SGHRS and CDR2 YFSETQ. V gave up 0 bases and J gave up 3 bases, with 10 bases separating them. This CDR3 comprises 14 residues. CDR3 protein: CASSLEYANYEQYF. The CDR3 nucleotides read TGCGCCAGCAGCTTGGAGTACGCCAACTACGAGCAGTACTTC.

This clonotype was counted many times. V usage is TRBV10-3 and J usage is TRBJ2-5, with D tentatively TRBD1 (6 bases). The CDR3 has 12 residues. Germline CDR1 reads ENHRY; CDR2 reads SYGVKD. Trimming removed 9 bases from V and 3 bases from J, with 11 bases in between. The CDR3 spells CAIRQAEETQYF. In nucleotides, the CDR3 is TGTGCCATACGACAGGCCGAAGAGACCCAGTACTTC.

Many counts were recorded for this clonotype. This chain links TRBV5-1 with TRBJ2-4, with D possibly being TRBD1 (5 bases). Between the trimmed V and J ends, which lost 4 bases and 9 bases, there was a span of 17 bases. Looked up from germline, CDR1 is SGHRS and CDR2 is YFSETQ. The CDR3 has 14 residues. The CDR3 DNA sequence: TGCGCCAGCAGCGAATGGCAGGGTGATGTCATTCAGTACTTC. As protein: CASSEWQGDVIQYF. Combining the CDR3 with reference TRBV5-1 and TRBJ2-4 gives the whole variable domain KAGVTQTPRYLIKTRGQQVTLSCSPISGHRSVSWYQQTPGQGLQFLFEYFSETQRNKGNFPGRFSGRQFSNSRSEMNVSTLELGDSALYLCASSEWQGDVIQYFGAGTRLSVL.

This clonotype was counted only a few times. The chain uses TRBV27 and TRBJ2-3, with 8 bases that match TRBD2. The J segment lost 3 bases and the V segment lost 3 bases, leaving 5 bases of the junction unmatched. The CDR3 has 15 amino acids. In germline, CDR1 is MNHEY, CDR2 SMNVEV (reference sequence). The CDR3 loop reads CASSFRGGITDTQYF. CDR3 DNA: TGTGCCAGCAGTTTCCGCGGGGGGATAACAGATACGCAGTATTTT.

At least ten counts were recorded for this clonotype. The CDR3: CASSPRRQSYNEQFF. The CDR3 coding sequence is TGTGCCAGCAGTCCAAGACGCCAATCCTACAATGAGCAGTTCTTC. This chain connects TRBV27 to TRBJ2-1; no clear D gene. Trimming removed 5 bases from V and 1 base from J, with 12 bases in between. In germline, CDR1 is MNHEY, CDR2 SMNVEV (reference sequence). The CDR3 has 15 amino acids.

The CDR3 DNA reads TGTGCCAGCAGTTACAGGGGAATGAACACTGAAGCTTTCTTT. It encodes CASSYRGMNTEAFF. The gene calls are TRBV6-6 and TRBJ1-1, with a weak D call TRBD1 (5 bases). CDR3 length: 14 residues. Germline CDR1 and CDR2: MNHNY and SVGAGI (reference sequence). The V end was cut by 2 bases, the J end by 0 bases, with 7 bases between.

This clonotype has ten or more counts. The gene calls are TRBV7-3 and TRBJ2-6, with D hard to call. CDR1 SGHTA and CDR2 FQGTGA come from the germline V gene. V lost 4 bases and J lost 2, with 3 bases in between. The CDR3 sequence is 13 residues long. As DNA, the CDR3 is TGTGCCAGCAGCTCCCCTGGGGCCAACGTCCTGACTTTC. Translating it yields CASSSPGANVLTF.

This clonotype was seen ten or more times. The CDR3 is CASSLTITDTQYF. The CDR3 DNA sequence: TGCGCCAGCAGCTTAACAATCACAGATACGCAGTATTTT. The chain carries TRBV5-1 and TRBJ2-3; D is unclear. V was trimmed by 2 bases and J by 2 bases, leaving 6 bases between them. Germline CDR1 SGHRS, CDR2 YFSETQ. The CDR3 spans 13 residues.

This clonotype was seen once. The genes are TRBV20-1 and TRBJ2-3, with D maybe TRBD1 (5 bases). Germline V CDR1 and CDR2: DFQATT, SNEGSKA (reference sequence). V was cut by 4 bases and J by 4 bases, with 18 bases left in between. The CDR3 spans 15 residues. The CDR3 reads CSAIRQSSGPDTQYF. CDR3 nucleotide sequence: TGCAGTGCTATAAGACAGTCGTCCGGCCCAGATACGCAGTATTTT.